The clone carrying this TCR beta chain was observed many times. What it binds is not known. The CDR3 totals 17 residues. With 1 base removed from V and 5 bases from J, the gap between germline ends came to 15 bases. Per germline, CDR1 SGHVS and CDR2 FQNEAQ. Source material for PBMCs was roughly 10 ml fresh peripheral blood. The source of the sample is a study of T cells in Graves' hyperthyroidism and ophthalmopathy. Findings of the study overall: Model output signaled ophthalmopathy a median around 5.9 months ahead of onset.

The CDR3 regions of TCR beta were amplified from RNA transcripts. An initial round of RT-PCR targeting the TCR CDR3 relied on the HTBI primer set. TCRdb itself ran the multiplex PCR reads through MiXCR, one entry per CDR3 protein. Here the sample spans roughly 600,000 distinct CDR3 sequences, 13% to 15% being singletons. The receptor was isolated from a woman between 50 and 59 years old with Graves' ophthalmopathy. The sample comprised blood. The chain joins TRBV7-8 to TRBJ1-6, with TRBD1 as a possible D gene (6 bases). The CDR3 reads CASSLEQPDRDNSPLHF. As DNA, the CDR3 is TGTGCCAGCAGCTTAGAACAACCGGACAGAGATAATTCACCCCTCCACTTT.